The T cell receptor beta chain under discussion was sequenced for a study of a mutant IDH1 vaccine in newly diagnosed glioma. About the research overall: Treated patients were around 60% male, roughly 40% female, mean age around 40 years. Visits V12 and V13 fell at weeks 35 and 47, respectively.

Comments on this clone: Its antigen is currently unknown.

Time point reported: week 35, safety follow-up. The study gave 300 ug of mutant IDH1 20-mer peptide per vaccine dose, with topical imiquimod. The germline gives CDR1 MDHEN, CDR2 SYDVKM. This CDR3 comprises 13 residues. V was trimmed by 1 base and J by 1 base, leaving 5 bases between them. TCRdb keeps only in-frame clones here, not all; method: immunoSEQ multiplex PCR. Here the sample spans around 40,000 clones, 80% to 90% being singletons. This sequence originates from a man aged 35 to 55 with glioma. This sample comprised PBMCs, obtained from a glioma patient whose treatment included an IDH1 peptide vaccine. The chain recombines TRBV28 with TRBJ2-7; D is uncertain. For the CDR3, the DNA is TGTGCCAGCAGTTTATTCAGATCCTACGAGCAGTACTTC. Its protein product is CASSLFRSYEQYF.